This TCR beta chain was sequenced in a study of T cell responses to AZD1222 COVID-19 vaccine. Study-level points and caveats: CD4 TCRs associated with vaccination spanned spike, dominating at 160-218 and 743-854. A mostly white British donor set with more females was recruited, and clonal diversity was possibly underestimated. Following two doses of AZD1222, Spike-specific TCR breadth and depth rose.

Assay used: immunoSEQ multiplex PCR; TCRdb lists only in-frame clones, some missing. The top ten hold more than 13% of the sample, which has 95,000 to 100,000 clones, 65% to 85% seen once. The length of the CDR3 is 15 residues. CDR1 is LNHDA, CDR2 SQIVND, per germline (reference sequence). J was trimmed by 1 base and V by 6 bases; bases with no gene match: 4. As concerns this clone: Its cognate antigen is unknown.

This TCR derives from an adult who received the AZD1222 COVID-19 vaccine. The V and J genes are TRBV19 and TRBJ2-5; 11 bases agree with TRBD1. Here the sequenced sample was peripheral blood, taken 28 days after the second AZD1222 dose. CDR3 sequence: CASRDRGPSQETQYF. The CDR3 bases are TGTGCCAGTAGGGACAGGGGGCCGAGCCAAGAGACCCAGTACTTC.